The clone carrying this T cell receptor beta chain was observed a few times. The CDR3 length is 12 residues. V gave up 5 bases and J gave up 9 bases, with 11 bases separating them. In germline, CDR1 is MNHEY, CDR2 SVGEGT. In TCRdb, the 5' RACE reads were re-called with MiXCR into one record per CDR3 protein. Of about 570,000 distinct CDR3 sequences listed, roughly 9.5% are singletons. This record comes from a study of identical twins. The same sample was also used in a study of yellow fever vaccine responses in identical twins.

The specimen sequenced was PBMCs. The chain links TRBV6-2 or TRBV6-3 to TRBJ2-1; a possible D gene is TRBD1 (6 bases). The receptor was isolated from a woman between 18 and 29 years old in good health. The CDR3 region has the DNA TGTGCCAGCAGTAATCAGGGGTTTGAGCAGTTCTTC. Its translation is CASSNQGFEQFF.